These 27 T cell receptor beta chains were sequenced from one sample in a study of blood T cell repertoires in COVID-19 (dated by TCRdb to 2018 to 2020). Receptors were amplified or captured by the immunoSEQ multiplex PCR assay. The immuneACCESS repertoire file appears here via TCRdb, limited to in-frame rearrangements. These files lack a portion of the clones; in checked studies, under half of the deficit traces to unresolved V genes, and the cause of the others is not known. This sample comprises approximately 250,000 clones, approximately 89% of them detected only once. The ten largest clonotypes hold approximately 3% of the sample. Sample: PBMCs or T cells enriched from blood (not recorded which). All receptors derive from a man aged 40-49 years who had been exposed to COVID-19.

The rearrangement links TRBV5-1 to TRBJ2-1, with 10 bases fitting TRBD2. Germline-derived CDR1 and CDR2 are SGHRS and YFSETQ. V gave up 6 bases and J gave up 7 bases; unmatched junction bases: 31. The CDR3 is made up of 22 amino acids. The CDR3 DNA follows: TGCGCCAGCACTAGGACAGAAACTACGGATAGGGGTCTAGCGGGAGAAGTTAATGAGCAGTTCTTC. As protein: CASTRTETTDRGLAGEVNEQFF.

This chain joins TRBV7-2 and TRBJ2-3; D perhaps matches TRBD1 (6 bases). Germline V gives CDR1 SGHTA, CDR2 FQGNSA. V was cut by 1 base and J by 5 bases, with 19 bases left in between. The CDR3 is 17 amino acids. The CDR3 loop reads CASSLVNWAGAQDTQYF. In DNA, the CDR3 is TGTGCCAGCAGCTTAGTCAATTGGGCAGGGGCGCAAGATACGCAGTATTTT.

The V and J genes are TRBV4-2 and TRBJ2-7; tentative D call: TRBD2 (6 bases). CDR1 and CDR2 (germline): LGHNA, YNFKEQ. V lost 4 bases to trimming and J lost 0 bases, with 16 bases between them. The length of the CDR3 is 16 residues. Here the CDR3 DNA reads TGTGCCAGCAGCCCAGAGGGGTCCGGGAGCTCCTACGAGCAGTACTTC. This gives the protein CASSPEGSGSSYEQYF.

The gene calls are TRBV5-6 and TRBJ1-6, with 9 bases fitting TRBD1. The J segment lost 1 base and the V segment lost 2 bases, leaving 7 bases of the junction unmatched. The CDR3 has 18 amino acids. Germline assignment: CDR1 SGHDT and CDR2 YYEEEE. The chain's CDR3 is CASSLQQGAISYNSPLHF. CDR3 in DNA: TGTGCCAGCAGCTTACAACAGGGGGCGATATCCTATAATTCACCCCTCCACTTT. Full variable domain (missing parts from reference TRBV5-6 and TRBJ1-6): DAGVTQSPTHLIKTRGQQVTLRCSPKSGHDTVSWYQQALGQGPQFIFQYYEEEERQRGNFPDRFSGHQFPNYSSELNVNALLLGDSALYLCASSLQQGAISYNSPLHFGNGTRLTVT.

The J gene is TRBJ2-3, the V gene TRBV24-1; TRBD1 aligns across 7 bases. V trimming: 5 bases; J trimming: 3 bases; junction bases outside the gene matches: 7. Germline V gives CDR1 KGHDR, CDR2 SFDVKD. The CDR3 contains 15 residues. The CDR3 spells CATSGGGAITDTQYF. The DNA for the CDR3 is TGTGCCACCAGTGGAGGGGGCGCGATAACAGATACGCAGTATTTT.

The genes are TRBV19 and TRBJ2-4, with 8 bases fitting TRBD2. The CDR3 covers 13 residues. Germline CDR1 LNHDA, CDR2 SQIVND (reference sequence). V shed 3 bases, J shed 8 bases, and the junction held 3 bases outside the gene matches. The CDR3 loop is CASSIGLADIQYF. The CDR3 DNA sequence: TGTGCCAGTAGTATCGGACTAGCAGACATTCAGTACTTC.

This chain connects TRBV28 to TRBJ1-2; 11 bases line up with TRBD1. V lost 5 bases to trimming and J lost 5 bases; unmatched junction nucleotides: 10. The germline V gene encodes CDR1 MDHEN and CDR2 SYDVKM. The CDR3 loop spans 16 amino acids. This CDR3 reads CASSPPRTGGIYGYTF. The CDR3 nucleotides read TGTGCCAGCAGTCCCCCTAGGACAGGGGGCATTTATGGCTACACCTTC.

The rearrangement joins TRBV6-5 to TRBJ2-1, with D possibly being TRBD2 (6 bases). Germline assignment: CDR1 MNHEY and CDR2 SVGAGI. The CDR3 totals 14 residues. Trimming cost V 9 bases and J 6 bases, with 18 bases left between them. CDR3 DNA sequence: TGTGCCAGTTTCAGTCGGGGGACGGTCAATGAGCAGTTCTTC. As protein: CASFSRGTVNEQFF.

V is TRBV7-3 and J is TRBJ1-6; D gene ambiguous. This CDR3 has 15 amino acids. From germline, CDR1 is SGHTA and CDR2 FQGTGA. Trimming cost V 1 base and J 10 bases, with 14 bases left between them. This chain's CDR3 is CASSLNVGEASPLHF. The CDR3 coding sequence is TGTGCCAGCAGCTTAAATGTTGGGGAGGCGTCACCCCTCCACTTT.

The CDR3 region has the DNA TGCGCCAGCAGCCCTCGGACAGGGGACCTCTACGAGCAGTACTTC. It translates to CASSPRTGDLYEQYF. This chain connects TRBV5-1 to TRBJ2-7; TRBD1 agrees at 9 bases. The V segment lost 4 bases and the J segment 3 bases; nucleotides outside the gene matches: 8. CDR3 length equals 15 residues. CDR1 is SGHRS, CDR2 YFSETQ, per germline.

The V and J genes are TRBV6-5 and TRBJ2-1; 10 bases match TRBD1. J was trimmed by 8 bases and V by 7 bases; bases with no gene match: 11. This CDR3 spans 15 amino acids. Per germline, CDR1 MNHEY and CDR2 SVGAGI. The CDR3 DNA reads as TGTGCCAGCACCCTAGGGGGACAGGGGTTTTATGAGCAGTTCTTC. As protein: CASTLGGQGFYEQFF.

V is TRBV19 and J is TRBJ1-1; the D is unclear. The CDR3 is 12 residues long. Germline V CDR1 and CDR2: LNHDA, SQIVND (reference sequence). Trimming took 6 bases from V and 1 from J, leaving 6 bases between them. The CDR3 coding sequence is TGTGCCAGTAGGAACGGGAACACTGAAGCTTTCTTT. It is translated as CASRNGNTEAFF.

This clone was seen only once. The chain has TRBV5-1 and TRBJ1-2, with 7 bases aligning to TRBD1. This CDR3 is 13 amino acids long. V shed 7 bases and J 8 bases; nucleotides not matched to a gene: 11. Germline CDR1 SGHRS, CDR2 YFSETQ. Written as DNA, the CDR3 is TGCGCCAGCTCAAATCAGGGGGTTTGGGGCTACACCTTC. Translation: CASSNQGVWGYTF.

This chain connects TRBV4-3 to TRBJ2-2; TRBD2 aligns across 7 bases. The germline V gene encodes CDR1 LGHNA and CDR2 YSLEER. J lost 2 bases, V lost 1 base, and 1 base had no gene match. This CDR3 is built from 15 residues. For the CDR3, the DNA is TGCGCCAGCAGCCAAGGGGGGGGAAACACCGGGGAGCTGTTTTTT. It encodes CASSQGGGNTGELFF.

V is TRBV7-2 and J is TRBJ2-7; D is possibly TRBD1 (5 bases). Trimming removed 7 bases from V and 6 bases from J, with 16 bases in between. Looked up from germline, CDR1 is SGHTA and CDR2 is FQGNSA. The length of the CDR3 is 13 residues. As DNA, the CDR3 is TGTGCCAGCACCCCTAGGACAACCGGCGAGCAGTACTTC. Translated: CASTPRTTGEQYF.

This clone appeared a few times. This sequence joins TRBV2 and TRBJ1-1; D might be TRBD1 (6 bases). The ends were cut back, 3 bases at V and 0 bases at J, with 8 bases in the middle. Germline CDR1 is SNHLY and CDR2 is FYNNEI. The CDR3 spans 14 residues. The CDR3 nucleotides read TGTGCCAGCAGTGAGGACAGTGTGAACACTGAAGCTTTCTTT. Translating it yields CASSEDSVNTEAFF.

The chain recombines TRBV19 with TRBJ1-2; TRBD1 agrees at 9 bases. J gave up 8 bases and V 11 bases, and 12 bases lay outside the gene matches. Germline V gene sequence: CDR1 LNHDA, CDR2 SQIVND (reference sequence). The CDR3 runs to 13 residues. CDR3 in amino acids: CASRTGEVEGYTF. For the CDR3, the DNA is TGTGCCTCAAGGACAGGGGAAGTAGAGGGCTACACCTTC.

V gene TRBV6-5 combines with J gene TRBJ2-3; 8 nucleotides match TRBD2. CDR1 and CDR2 from the germline V gene are MNHEY and SVGAGI. The V and J ends lost 3 bases and 2 bases, in that order; junction bases with no gene match: 7. The CDR3 has 16 amino acids. In DNA, the CDR3 is TGTGCCAGCAGTTATCGGGGGGGTAGTATCACAGATACGCAGTATTTT. Amino acids: CASSYRGGSITDTQYF.

The J gene is TRBJ2-5, the V gene TRBV15, with 10 bases identical to TRBD1. Germline V CDR1 and CDR2: LNHNV, YYDKDF (reference sequence). V lost 3 bases to trimming and J lost 13 bases; unmatched junction nucleotides: 11. The CDR3 covers 14 residues. The CDR3 sequence: CATSSGTGARERYF. Here the CDR3 DNA reads TGTGCCACCAGCAGCGGGACAGGGGCCCGCGAGCGGTACTTC.

The chain couples TRBV7-2 to TRBJ2-5; TRBD2 agrees at 11 bases. There are 18 residues in the CDR3. J was trimmed by 1 base and V by 3 bases; bases with no gene match: 10. Germline values: CDR1 SGHTA, CDR2 FQGNSA. The CDR3 region is CASSLGLAALGAQETQYF. The CDR3 DNA follows: TGTGCCAGCAGCTTGGGACTAGCGGCCCTAGGGGCCCAAGAGACCCAGTACTTC. The complete variable domain, with remaining parts taken from reference TRBV7-2 and TRBJ2-5, reads GAGVSQSPSNKVTEKGKDVELRCDPISGHTALYWYRQSLGQGLEFLIYFQGNSAPDKSGLPSDRFSAERTGGSVSTLTIQRTQQEDSAVYLCASSLGLAALGAQETQYFGPGTRLLVL.

This chain links TRBV30 with TRBJ2-7, with D perhaps TRBD2 (6 bases). In germline, CDR1 is GTSNPN, CDR2 SVGIG (reference sequence). This CDR3 spans 15 amino acids. V was trimmed by 6 bases and J by 4 bases, leaving 22 bases between them. CDR3 in amino acids: CACRPPGTPLYEQYF. In DNA form, the CDR3 reads TGTGCCTGCCGCCCCCCCGGGACTCCCCTATACGAGCAGTACTTC.

The chain carries TRBV19 and TRBJ1-1; D is unclear. The CDR3 consists of 13 residues. The ends were cut back, 5 bases at V and 1 base at J, with 8 bases in the middle. The V gene's germline CDR1 is LNHDA and CDR2 SQIVND (reference sequence). CDR3 residues: CASSPGANTEAFF. DNA for the CDR3: TGTGCCAGTAGTCCCGGAGCGAACACTGAAGCTTTCTTT.

This clone was observed once. The chain uses TRBV10-3 and TRBJ2-5; D perhaps matches TRBD2 (5 bases). CDR3 length equals 14 residues. Germline V CDR1 and CDR2: ENHRY, SYGVKD. V shed 5 bases and J shed 3 bases, with 13 bases lying between them. For the CDR3, the DNA is TGTGCCATCAGTCCAAATGGGAGAGAAGAGACCCAGTACTTC. This gives the protein CAISPNGREETQYF.

The J gene is TRBJ2-3, the V gene TRBV30; the match to TRBD1 covers 7 bases. The CDR3 is 14 amino acids. J lost 0 bases, V lost 4 bases, and 4 bases had no gene match. The germline V gene has CDR1 GTSNPN and CDR2 SVGIG (reference sequence). The CDR3, as DNA: TGTGCCTGGAAAAGGGGGCGGAGCACAGATACGCAGTATTTT. It translates to CAWKRGRSTDTQYF.

The chain couples TRBV4-1 to TRBJ2-3; D is unclear. The CDR3 loop spans 13 amino acids. The germline V and J ends were trimmed by 2 bases and 2 bases, with 5 bases remaining between them. Germline V gene data show CDR1 as MGHRA and CDR2 as YSYEKL. CDR3 residues: CASSQSYTDTQYF. CDR3 nucleotide sequence: TGCGCCAGCAGCCAAAGCTACACAGATACGCAGTATTTT.

CDR3 protein: CASSWDRGAGGYTF. In nucleotides, the CDR3 is TGTGCCAGCAGCTGGGACAGGGGCGCAGGTGGCTACACCTTC. This chain connects TRBV5-6 to TRBJ1-2; 10 nucleotides match TRBD1. After removal of 3 bases from V and 7 bases from J, the junction contained 6 bases not matched to a gene. CDR3 length: 14 amino acids. CDR1 and CDR2 (germline): SGHDT, YYEEEE.

The chain recombines TRBV19 with TRBJ2-4; a possible D gene is TRBD1 (5 bases). V shed 4 bases and J shed 3 bases, with 19 bases lying between them. The CDR3 has 17 residues. Looked up from germline, CDR1 is LNHDA and CDR2 is SQIVND (reference sequence). DNA of the CDR3: TGTGCCAGTAGTAGGAATGCAGGGTTTTTAGACAAAAACATTCAGTACTTC. Translation gives CASSRNAGFLDKNIQYF.